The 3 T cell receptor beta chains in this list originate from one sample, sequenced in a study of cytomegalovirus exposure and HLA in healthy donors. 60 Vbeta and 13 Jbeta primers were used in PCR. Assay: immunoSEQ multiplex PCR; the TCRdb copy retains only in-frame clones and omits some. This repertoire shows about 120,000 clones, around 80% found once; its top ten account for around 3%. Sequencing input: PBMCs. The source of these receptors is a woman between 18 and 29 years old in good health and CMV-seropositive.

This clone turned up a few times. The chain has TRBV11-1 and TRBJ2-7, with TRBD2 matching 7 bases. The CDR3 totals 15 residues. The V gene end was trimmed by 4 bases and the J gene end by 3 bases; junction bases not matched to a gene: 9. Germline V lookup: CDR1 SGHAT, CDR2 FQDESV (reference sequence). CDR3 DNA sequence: TGTGCCAGCAGCTCCCACCGCGGGAGTCTCTACGAGCAGTACTTC. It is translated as CASSSHRGSLYEQYF.

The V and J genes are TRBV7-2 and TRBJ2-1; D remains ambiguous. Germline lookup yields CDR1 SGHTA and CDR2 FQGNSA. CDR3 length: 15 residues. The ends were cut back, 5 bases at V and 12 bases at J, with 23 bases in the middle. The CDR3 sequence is CASSLPATGQYGQFF. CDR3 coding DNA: TGTGCCAGCAGCCTCCCCGCGACTGGCCAATACGGGCAGTTCTTC.

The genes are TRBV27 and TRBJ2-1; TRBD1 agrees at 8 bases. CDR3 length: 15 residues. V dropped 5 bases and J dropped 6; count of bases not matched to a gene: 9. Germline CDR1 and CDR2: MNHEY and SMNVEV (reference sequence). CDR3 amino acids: CASSEIRTGLNEQFF. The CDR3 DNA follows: TGTGCCAGCAGTGAGATAAGGACAGGGCTCAATGAGCAGTTCTTC.